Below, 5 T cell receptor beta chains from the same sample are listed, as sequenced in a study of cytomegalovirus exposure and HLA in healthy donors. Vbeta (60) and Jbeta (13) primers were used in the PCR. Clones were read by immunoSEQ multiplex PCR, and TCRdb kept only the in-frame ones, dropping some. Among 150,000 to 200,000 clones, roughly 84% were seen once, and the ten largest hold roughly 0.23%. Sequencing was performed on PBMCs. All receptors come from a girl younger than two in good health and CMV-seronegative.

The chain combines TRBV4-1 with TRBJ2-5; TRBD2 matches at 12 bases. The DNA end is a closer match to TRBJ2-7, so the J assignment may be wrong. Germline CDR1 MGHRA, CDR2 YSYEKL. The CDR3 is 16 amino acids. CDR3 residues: CASSHRLAGASYEQYF. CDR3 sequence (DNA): TGCGCCAGCAGCCATCGACTAGCGGGGGCGTCCTACGAGCAGTACTTC.

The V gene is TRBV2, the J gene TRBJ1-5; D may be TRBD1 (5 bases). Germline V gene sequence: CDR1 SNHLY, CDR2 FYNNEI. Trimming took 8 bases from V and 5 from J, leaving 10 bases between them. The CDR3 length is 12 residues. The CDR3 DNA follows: TGTGCCAGCGGGGCACCCGATCAGCCCCAGCATTTT. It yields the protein CASGAPDQPQHF.

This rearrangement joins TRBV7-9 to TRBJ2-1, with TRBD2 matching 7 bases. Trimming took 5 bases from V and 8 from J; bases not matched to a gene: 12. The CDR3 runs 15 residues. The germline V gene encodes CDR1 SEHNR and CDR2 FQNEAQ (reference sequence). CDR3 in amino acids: CASSLGLPKGDEQFF. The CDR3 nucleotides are TGTGCCAGCAGCCTGGGACTACCTAAAGGGGATGAGCAGTTCTTC.

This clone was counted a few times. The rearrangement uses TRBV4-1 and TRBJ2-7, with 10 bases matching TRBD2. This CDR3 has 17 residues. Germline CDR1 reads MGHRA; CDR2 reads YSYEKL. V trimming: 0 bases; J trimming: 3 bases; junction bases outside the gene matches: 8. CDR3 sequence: CASSQDRRTSGIYEQYF. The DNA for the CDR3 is TGCGCCAGCAGCCAAGATAGGAGGACTAGCGGTATCTACGAGCAGTACTTC.

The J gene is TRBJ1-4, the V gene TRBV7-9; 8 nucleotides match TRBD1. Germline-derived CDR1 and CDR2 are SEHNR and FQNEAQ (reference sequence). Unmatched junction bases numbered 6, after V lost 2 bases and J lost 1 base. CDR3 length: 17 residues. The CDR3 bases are TGTGCCAGCAGCTTATTCTCCACAGGGGGAACTAATGAAAAACTGTTTTTT. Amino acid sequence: CASSLFSTGGTNEKLFF.